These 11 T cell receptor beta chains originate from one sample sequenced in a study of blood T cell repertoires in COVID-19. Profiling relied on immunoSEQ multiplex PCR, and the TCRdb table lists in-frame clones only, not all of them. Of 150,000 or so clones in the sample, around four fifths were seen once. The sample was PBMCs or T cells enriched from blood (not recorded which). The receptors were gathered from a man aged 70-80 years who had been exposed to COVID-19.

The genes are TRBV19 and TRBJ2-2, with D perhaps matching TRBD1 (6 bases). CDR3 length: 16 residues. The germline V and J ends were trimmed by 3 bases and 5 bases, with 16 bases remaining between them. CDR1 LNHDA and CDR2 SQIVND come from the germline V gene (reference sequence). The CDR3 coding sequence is TGTGCCAGTAGTATCCCTCACAGGGCGAGGACCGGGGAGCTGTTTTTT. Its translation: CASSIPHRARTGELFF.

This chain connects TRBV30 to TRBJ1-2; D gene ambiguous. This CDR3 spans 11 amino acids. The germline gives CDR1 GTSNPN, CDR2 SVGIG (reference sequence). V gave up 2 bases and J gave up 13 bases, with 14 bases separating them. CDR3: CAWSRRPLFTF. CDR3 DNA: TGTGCCTGGAGTCGGAGGCCCCTCTTCACCTTC.

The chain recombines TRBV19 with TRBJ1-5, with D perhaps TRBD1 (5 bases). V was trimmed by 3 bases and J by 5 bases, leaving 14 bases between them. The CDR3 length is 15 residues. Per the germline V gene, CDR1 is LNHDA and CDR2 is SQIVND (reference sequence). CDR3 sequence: CASSMGQGLHQPQHF. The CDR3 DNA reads TGTGCCAGTAGTATGGGGCAGGGCCTACATCAGCCCCAGCATTTT.

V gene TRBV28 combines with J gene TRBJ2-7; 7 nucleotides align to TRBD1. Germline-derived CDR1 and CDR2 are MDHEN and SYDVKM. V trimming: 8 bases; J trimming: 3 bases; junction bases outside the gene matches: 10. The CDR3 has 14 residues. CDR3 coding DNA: TGTGCCAGCCATCCAGGGGGTTCTAACTACGAGCAGTACTTC. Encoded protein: CASHPGGSNYEQYF.

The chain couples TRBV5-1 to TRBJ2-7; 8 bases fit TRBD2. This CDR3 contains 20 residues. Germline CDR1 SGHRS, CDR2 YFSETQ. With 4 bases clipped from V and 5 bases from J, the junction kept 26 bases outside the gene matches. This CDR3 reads CASSPAVAGTGTSGSHEQYF. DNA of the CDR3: TGCGCCAGCAGCCCGGCGGTCGCAGGGACCGGGACTAGTGGTTCCCACGAGCAGTACTTC.

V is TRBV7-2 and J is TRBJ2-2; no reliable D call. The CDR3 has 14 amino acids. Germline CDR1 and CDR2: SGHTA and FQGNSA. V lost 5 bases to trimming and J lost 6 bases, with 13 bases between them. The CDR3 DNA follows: TGTGCCAGCAGCCCAGGCCGACGGTCCGGGGAGCTGTTTTTT. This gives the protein CASSPGRRSGELFF.

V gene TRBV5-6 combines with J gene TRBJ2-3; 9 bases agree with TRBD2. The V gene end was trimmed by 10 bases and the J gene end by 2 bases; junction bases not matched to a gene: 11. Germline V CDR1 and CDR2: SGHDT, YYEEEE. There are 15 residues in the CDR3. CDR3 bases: TGTGCCGGTAAAGGCGGGAGGGGCCCCACAGATACGCAGTATTTT. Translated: CAGKGGRGPTDTQYF.

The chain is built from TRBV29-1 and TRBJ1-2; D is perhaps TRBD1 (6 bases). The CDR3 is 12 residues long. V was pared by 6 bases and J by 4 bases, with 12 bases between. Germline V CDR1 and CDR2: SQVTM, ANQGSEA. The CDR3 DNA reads TGCAGCGTAGGAACAGGGTTCTATGGCTACACCTTC. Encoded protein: CSVGTGFYGYTF.

The CDR3 coding sequence is TGTGCCAGTAGTACTATGCCGAGGGTGCGGAATGAGCAGTTCTTC. Translation gives CASSTMPRVRNEQFF. The rearrangement uses TRBV19 and TRBJ2-1; D possibly corresponds to TRBD2 (5 bases). This CDR3 has 15 residues. Trimming cost V 4 bases and J 7 bases, with 17 bases left between them. Germline assignment: CDR1 LNHDA and CDR2 SQIVND (reference sequence).

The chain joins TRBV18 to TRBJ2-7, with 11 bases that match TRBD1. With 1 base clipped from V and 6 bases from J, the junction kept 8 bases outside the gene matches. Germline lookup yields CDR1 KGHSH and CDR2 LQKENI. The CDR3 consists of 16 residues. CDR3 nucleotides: TGTGCCAGCTCACCACTAGGAGGGACAGGGGGTGTCGAGCAGTACTTC. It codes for CASSPLGGTGGVEQYF.

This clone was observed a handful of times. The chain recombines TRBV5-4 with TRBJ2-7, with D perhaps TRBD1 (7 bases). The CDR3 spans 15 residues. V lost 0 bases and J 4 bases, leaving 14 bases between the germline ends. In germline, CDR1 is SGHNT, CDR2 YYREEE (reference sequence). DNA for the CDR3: TGTGCCAGCAGCTTGGCGGTGGAGGGGGCTTACGAGCAGTACTTC. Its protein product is CASSLAVEGAYEQYF.